These 17 T cell receptor beta chains were all obtained from the same sample, sequenced in a study of blood T cell repertoires in COVID-19. Sequencing used immunoSEQ multiplex PCR; TCRdb keeps in-frame clones, though not all of them. The sample records tens of thousands of clones, approximately 75% being singletons. Sequenced material: peripheral blood. Every receptor here comes from a woman between 55 and 75 years old with acute or convalescent COVID-19.

V usage is TRBV3-1 (or the pseudogene TRBV3-2) and J usage is TRBJ1-6; D perhaps matches TRBD1 (5 bases). Germline assignment: CDR1 LGHDT and CDR2 YNNKEL (reference sequence). V lost 0 bases and J lost 10, with 22 bases in between. The CDR3 is 18 residues long. In DNA form, the CDR3 reads TGTGCCAGCAGCCAAGATCCGGCCAGGGCTTCGCCGGCCTCACCCCTCCACTTT. This translates into CASSQDPARASPASPLHF.

The chain uses TRBV6-2 or TRBV6-3 and TRBJ1-5; TRBD1 might be the D (6 bases). V was clipped by 2 bases and J by 3 bases, with 23 bases between them. CDR1 is MNHEY, CDR2 SVGEGT, per germline. This CDR3 comprises 19 residues. The CDR3 spells CASSYPITGTTPDNQPQHF. CDR3 coding DNA: TGTGCCAGCAGTTACCCGATTACAGGGACCACACCAGACAATCAGCCCCAGCATTTT.

For this clone: An end of the junction differs from the germline gene, which may be a read error. The CDR3 DNA follows: TGTGCCAGCAGCTTAGACGGGGAGGATGAGTTC. It specifies CASSLDGEDEF. The chain combines TRBV7-9 with TRBJ2-7; weak D call: TRBD2 (6 bases). The CDR3 is 11 amino acids. Looked up from germline, CDR1 is SEHNR and CDR2 is FQNEAQ (reference sequence).

This rearrangement joins TRBV7-2 to TRBJ1-2; 8 bases agree with TRBD1. The CDR3 sequence is 14 residues long. V gave up 2 bases and J gave up 5 bases; unmatched junction bases: 4. Per germline, CDR1 SGHTA and CDR2 FQGNSA. Written as DNA, the CDR3 is TGTGCCAGCAGCTTACCCGGGACAGGATATGGCTACACCTTC. Amino acids: CASSLPGTGYGYTF.

This chain links TRBV7-2 with TRBJ2-7; 7 bases agree with TRBD2. The CDR3 is 14 residues long. The V gene's germline CDR1 is SGHTA and CDR2 FQGNSA. V shed 4 bases and J 2 bases; nucleotides not matched to a gene: 5. CDR3 nucleotide sequence: TGTGCCAGCAGCTCGCGCGGGGGTGCCTACGAGCAGTACTTC. This sequence encodes CASSSRGGAYEQYF.

The gene calls are TRBV7-8 and TRBJ2-1, with 8 bases matching TRBD1. This CDR3 contains 16 residues. V lost 5 bases, J lost 4 bases, and 10 bases stayed unmatched. The germline V gene has CDR1 SGHVS and CDR2 FQNEAQ. The CDR3 spells CASSPRTGTPYNEQFF. In DNA form, the CDR3 reads TGTGCCAGCAGCCCGCGGACAGGGACCCCGTACAATGAGCAGTTCTTC.

The chain joins TRBV7-8 to TRBJ2-1, with D possibly being TRBD1 (5 bases). The ends were cut back, 5 bases at V and 8 bases at J, with 13 bases in the middle. CDR1 and CDR2 from the germline V gene are SGHVS and FQNEAQ. This CDR3 is built from 13 residues. CDR3: CASSLQVLHEQFF. CDR3 nucleotides: TGTGCCAGCAGCCTACAGGTCCTGCATGAGCAGTTCTTC.

The genes are TRBV5-1 and TRBJ1-2; a possible D gene is TRBD1 (5 bases). Looked up from germline, CDR1 is SGHRS and CDR2 is YFSETQ. Trimming took 1 base from V and 6 from J, leaving 13 bases between them. The CDR3 consists of 14 residues. The CDR3: CASSLISREDGYTF. DNA for the CDR3: TGCGCCAGCAGCTTGATCTCCAGGGAGGATGGCTACACCTTC.

The chain uses TRBV7-2 and TRBJ2-7; 8 nucleotides line up with TRBD1. The CDR3 sequence is 13 residues long. Germline trimming cut 3 bases from V and 6 bases from J; bases unmatched to any gene: 4. Germline V gene lookup returns CDR1 SGHTA and CDR2 FQGNSA. The CDR3 DNA follows: TGTGCCAGCAGCTTGGGACAGGCTACCGAGCAGTACTTC. Translated, it gives CASSLGQATEQYF. The full variable domain, in which reference TRBV7-2 and TRBJ2-7 provide the parts outside the CDR3, is GAGVSQSPSNKVTEKGKDVELRCDPISGHTALYWYRQSLGQGLEFLIYFQGNSAPDKSGLPSDRFSAERTGGSVSTLTIQRTQQEDSAVYLCASSLGQATEQYFGPGTRLTVT.

The chain combines TRBV13 with TRBJ1-1; the match to TRBD1 covers 8 bases. V trimming: 2 bases; J trimming: 2 bases; junction bases outside the gene matches: 4. The CDR3 has 15 residues. CDR1 and CDR2 (germline): PRHDT, FYEKMQ (reference sequence). In DNA form, the CDR3 reads TGTGCCAGCAGCTTAAGGACAGGGACCAACACTGAAGCTTTCTTT. This gives the protein CASSLRTGTNTEAFF.

The rearrangement joins TRBV5-6 to TRBJ2-5; no reliable D call. This CDR3 contains 10 residues. Trimming pared 7 bases from V and 3 bases from J, leaving 4 bases between. Per the germline V gene, CDR1 is SGHDT and CDR2 is YYEEEE. CDR3 DNA: TGTGCCAGCGGAGAAGAGACCCAGTACTTC. This encodes CASGEETQYF.

The V call is TRBV29-1, the J call TRBJ2-7; D not certain. This CDR3 has 11 amino acids. The germline V and J ends were trimmed by 7 bases and 1 base, with 8 bases remaining between them. From germline, CDR1 is SQVTM and CDR2 ANQGSEA. CDR3 sequence reads: CSARSSYEQYF. The DNA of the CDR3 is TGCAGCGCCAGGTCTTCCTACGAGCAGTACTTC.

The chain combines TRBV27 with TRBJ2-5; unclear D gene. CDR1 is MNHEY and CDR2 is SMNVEV in the germline V gene (reference sequence). The V end was cut by 3 bases, the J end by 3 bases, with 8 bases between. The CDR3 is 13 amino acids. DNA for the CDR3: TGTGCCAGCAGTTTTCGCGTGAAAGAGACCCAGTACTTC. Translating it yields CASSFRVKETQYF.

V is TRBV14 and J is TRBJ2-2, with 9 bases identical to TRBD1. V shed 4 bases, J shed 5 bases, and the junction held 5 bases outside the gene matches. The CDR3 has 15 residues. Germline CDR1 is SGHDN and CDR2 is FVKESK. As DNA, the CDR3 is TGTGCCAGCAGCCTGACAGGGGGATCAACCGGGGAGCTGTTTTTT. The encoded protein is CASSLTGGSTGELFF.

This clone occurred once. CDR3 nucleotides: TGTGCCAGCAGCACTCTCGGGACAGAGAACAATGAGCAGTTCTTC. It translates to CASSTLGTENNEQFF. The chain has TRBV27 and TRBJ2-1; 7 bases agree with TRBD1. The CDR3 spans 15 residues. J lost 5 bases, V lost 6 bases, and 10 bases had no gene match. The V gene's germline CDR1 is MNHEY and CDR2 SMNVEV (reference sequence).

The J gene is TRBJ1-6, the V gene TRBV15, with 7 bases lining up with TRBD1. V lost 4 bases to trimming and J lost 7 bases; unmatched junction nucleotides: 7. In germline, CDR1 is LNHNV, CDR2 YYDKDF (reference sequence). This CDR3 spans 15 amino acids. CDR3 in DNA: TGTGCCACCAGCAATCCGACAGGGCGCAATTCACCCCTCCACTTT. This codes for CATSNPTGRNSPLHF.

This clone is a singleton in its sample. The genes are TRBV4-3 and TRBJ2-3, with 10 bases lining up with TRBD2. V shed 1 base, J shed 1 base, and the junction held 2 bases outside the gene matches. The CDR3 contains 16 residues. The germline CDR1 and CDR2 sequences are LGHNA and YSLEER. The DNA for the CDR3 is TGCGCCAGCAGCCAAGGCCTAGCGGGAGGCACAGATACGCAGTATTTT. Protein sequence: CASSQGLAGGTDTQYF.